This TCR beta chain was observed in a study of control samples from healthy donors and cancer patients. The V end lost 6 bases, the J end lost 0 bases, and 12 bases lay between the germline ends. Germline V lookup: CDR1 LNHDA, CDR2 SQIVND (reference sequence). This CDR3 has 14 amino acids. The repertoire was sequenced with immunoSEQ multiplex PCR; TCRdb's copy has only in-frame clones and lacks some. The sample carries around 80,000 clones, about 88% recorded once. Material: blood. This chain joins TRBV19 and TRBJ2-7, with unresolved D. This clonotype originated in a woman aged 45-65 years in good health. CDR3 bases: TGTGCCAGTAGGCCCCAAGTCAGCTCCTACGAGCAGTACTTC. Amino acid sequence: CASRPQVSSYEQYF.